The clone carrying this TCR beta chain was observed once. Produced via immunoSEQ multiplex PCR; TCRdb's table is partial and in-frame only. The sample lists over 20,000 clones, about 85% occurring once. This sample stems from a study of OX40 agonist ivuxolimab in advanced cancers. Germline values: CDR1 SGHAT, CDR2 FQDESV (reference sequence). The CDR3 extends over 14 amino acids. V dropped 5 bases and J dropped 7 bases, with 14 bases sitting between them. The material was CD4+ or CD8+ T cells sorted from blood, obtained in a trial of the OX40 agonist ivuxolimab. The chain has TRBV11-1 and TRBJ2-2, with a tentative D call TRBD2 (6 bases). This TCR came from an adult with an advanced solid tumor such as melanoma, head and neck, liver or kidney cancer. This chain's CDR3 is CASSPFRGNGELFF. The CDR3 nucleotides read TGTGCCAGCAGCCCCTTCCGCGGGAACGGGGAGCTGTTTTTT.